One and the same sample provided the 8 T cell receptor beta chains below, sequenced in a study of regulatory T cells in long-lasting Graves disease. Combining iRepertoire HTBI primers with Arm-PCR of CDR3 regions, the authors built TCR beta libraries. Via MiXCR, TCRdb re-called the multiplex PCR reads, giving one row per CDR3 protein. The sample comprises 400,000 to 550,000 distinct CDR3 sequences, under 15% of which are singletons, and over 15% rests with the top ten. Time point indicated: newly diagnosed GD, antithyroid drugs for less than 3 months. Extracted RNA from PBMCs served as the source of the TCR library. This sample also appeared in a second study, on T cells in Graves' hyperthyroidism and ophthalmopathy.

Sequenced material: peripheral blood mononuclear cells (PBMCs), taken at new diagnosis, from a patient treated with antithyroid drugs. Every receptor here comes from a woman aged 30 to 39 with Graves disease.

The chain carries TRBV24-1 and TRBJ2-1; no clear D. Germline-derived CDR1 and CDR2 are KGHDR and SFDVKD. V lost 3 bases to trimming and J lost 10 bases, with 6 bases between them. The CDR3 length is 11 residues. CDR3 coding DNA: TGTGCCACCAGTGATCAGAGGGAGCAGTTCTTC. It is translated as CATSDQREQFF.

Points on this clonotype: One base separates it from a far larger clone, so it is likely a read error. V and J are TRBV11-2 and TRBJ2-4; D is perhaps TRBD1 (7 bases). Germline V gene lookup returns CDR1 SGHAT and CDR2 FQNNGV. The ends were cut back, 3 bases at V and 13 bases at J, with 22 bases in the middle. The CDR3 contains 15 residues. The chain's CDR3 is CASSLYRGAGNEQYF. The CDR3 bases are TGTGCCAGCAGCTTGTACAGGGGAGCGGGTAATGAGCAGTACTTC.

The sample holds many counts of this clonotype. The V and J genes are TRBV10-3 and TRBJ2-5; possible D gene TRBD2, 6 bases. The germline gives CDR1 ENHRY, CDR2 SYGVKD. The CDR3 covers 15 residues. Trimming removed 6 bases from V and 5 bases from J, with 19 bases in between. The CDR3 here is CAISARPEGGETQYF. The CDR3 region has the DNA TGTGCCATCAGCGCCCGTCCGGAGGGCGGGGAGACCCAGTACTTC.

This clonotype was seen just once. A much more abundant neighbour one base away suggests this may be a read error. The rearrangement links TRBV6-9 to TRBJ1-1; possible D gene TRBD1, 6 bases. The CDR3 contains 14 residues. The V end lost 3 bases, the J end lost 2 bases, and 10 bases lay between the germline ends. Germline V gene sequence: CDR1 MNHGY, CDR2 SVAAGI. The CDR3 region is CASSYADSNTEAFF. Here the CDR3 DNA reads TGTGCCAGCAGTTACGCGGACAGCAACACTGAAGCTTTCTTT.

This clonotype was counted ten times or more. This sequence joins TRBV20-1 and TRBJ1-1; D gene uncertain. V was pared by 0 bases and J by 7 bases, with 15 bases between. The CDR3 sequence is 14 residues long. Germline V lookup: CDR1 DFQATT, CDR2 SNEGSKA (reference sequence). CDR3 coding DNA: TGCAGTGCTAGAGATAGCCTCGGGTTTAATGAAGCTTTCTTT. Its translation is CSARDSLGFNEAFF.

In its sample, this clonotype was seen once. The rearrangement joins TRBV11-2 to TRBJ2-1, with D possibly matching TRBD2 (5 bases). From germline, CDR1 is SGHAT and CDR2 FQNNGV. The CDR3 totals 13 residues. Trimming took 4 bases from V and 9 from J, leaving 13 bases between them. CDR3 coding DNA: TGTGCCAGCAGCTGGGCGGGCCGAAGTGAGCAGTTCTTC. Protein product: CASSWAGRSEQFF.

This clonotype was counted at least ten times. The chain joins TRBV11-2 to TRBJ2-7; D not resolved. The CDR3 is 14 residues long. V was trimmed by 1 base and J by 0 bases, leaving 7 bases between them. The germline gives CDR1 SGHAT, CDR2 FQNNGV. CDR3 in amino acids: CASSLGRTSYEQYF. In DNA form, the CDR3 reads TGTGCCAGCAGCTTAGGCAGGACCTCCTACGAGCAGTACTTC. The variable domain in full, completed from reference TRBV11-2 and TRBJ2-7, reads EAGVAQSPRYKIIEKRQSVAFWCNPISGHATLYWYQQILGQGPKLLIQFQNNGVVDDSQLPKDRFSAERLKGVDSTLKIQPAKLEDSAVYLCASSLGRTSYEQYFGPGTRLTVT.

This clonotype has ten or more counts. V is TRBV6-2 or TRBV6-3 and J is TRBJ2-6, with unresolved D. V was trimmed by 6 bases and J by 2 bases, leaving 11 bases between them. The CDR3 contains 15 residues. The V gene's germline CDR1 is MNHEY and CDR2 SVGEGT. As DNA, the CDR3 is TGTGCCAGCAGCCCCCCGGTGGCTGGGGCCAACGTCCTGACTTTC. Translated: CASSPPVAGANVLTF.